This TCR beta chain was retrieved from a study of cytomegalovirus exposure and HLA in healthy donors. Points on this clone: Its matching antigen is unknown.

Points from the study as a whole: TRBV6-2, TRBV6-3 and other indistinguishable V segments were excluded.

The length of the CDR3 is 15 residues. CDR1 SGHNT and CDR2 YYREEE come from the germline V gene (reference sequence). With 4 bases removed from V and 5 bases from J, the gap between germline ends came to 15 bases. Primers: 60 Vbeta forward and 13 Jbeta reverse. Data came from immunoSEQ multiplex PCR; TCRdb stores just in-frame clones and leaves some out. The sample includes more than 150,000 clones, roughly 77% of them seen just once. The sequenced material came from PBMCs. The source of this sequence is a woman aged 30 to 39 in good health and CMV-seronegative. J is TRBJ1-4 and V is TRBV5-4, with D possibly being TRBD1 (6 bases). CDR3 coding DNA: TGTGCCAGCAGCCGGACGGACAGACCGAATGAAAAACTGTTTTTT. This codes for CASSRTDRPNEKLFF.